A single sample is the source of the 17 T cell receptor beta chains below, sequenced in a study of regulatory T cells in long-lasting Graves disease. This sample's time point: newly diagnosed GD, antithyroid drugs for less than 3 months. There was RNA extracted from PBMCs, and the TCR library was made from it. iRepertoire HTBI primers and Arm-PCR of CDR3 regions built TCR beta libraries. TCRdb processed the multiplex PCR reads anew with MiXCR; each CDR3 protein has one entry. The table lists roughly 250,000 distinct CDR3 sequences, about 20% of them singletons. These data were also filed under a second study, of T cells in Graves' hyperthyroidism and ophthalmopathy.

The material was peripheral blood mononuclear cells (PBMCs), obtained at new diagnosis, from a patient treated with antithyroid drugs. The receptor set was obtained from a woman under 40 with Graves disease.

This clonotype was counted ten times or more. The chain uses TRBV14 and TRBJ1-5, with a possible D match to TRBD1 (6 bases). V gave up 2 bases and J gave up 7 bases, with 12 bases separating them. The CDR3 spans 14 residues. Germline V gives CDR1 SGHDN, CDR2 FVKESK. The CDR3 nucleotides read TGTGCCAGCAGCCAATCAGGGGTCGGGCAGCCCCAGCATTTT. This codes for CASSQSGVGQPQHF.

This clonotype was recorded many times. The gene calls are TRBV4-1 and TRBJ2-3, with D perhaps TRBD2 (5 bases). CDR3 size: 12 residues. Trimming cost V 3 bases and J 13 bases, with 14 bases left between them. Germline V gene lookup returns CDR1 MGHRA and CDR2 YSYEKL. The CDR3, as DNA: TGCGCCAGCAGCCAGGGCGGAGGTAAGGAGTATTTT. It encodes CASSQGGGKEYF.

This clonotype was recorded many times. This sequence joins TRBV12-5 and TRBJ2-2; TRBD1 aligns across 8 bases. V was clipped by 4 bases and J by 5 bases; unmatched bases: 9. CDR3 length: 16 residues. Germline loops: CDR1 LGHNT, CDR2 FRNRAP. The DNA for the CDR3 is TGTGCTAGTGGTTCCACAGGACAGGGTGTGACCGGGGAGCTGTTTTTT. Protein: CASGSTGQGVTGELFF.

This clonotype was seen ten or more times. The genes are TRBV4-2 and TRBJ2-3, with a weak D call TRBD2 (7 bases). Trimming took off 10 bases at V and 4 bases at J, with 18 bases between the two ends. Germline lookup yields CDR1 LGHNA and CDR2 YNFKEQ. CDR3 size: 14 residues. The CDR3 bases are TGTGCCATCTCAAAAGAAGGGGGGGCAGATACGCAGTATTTT. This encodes CAISKEGGADTQYF.

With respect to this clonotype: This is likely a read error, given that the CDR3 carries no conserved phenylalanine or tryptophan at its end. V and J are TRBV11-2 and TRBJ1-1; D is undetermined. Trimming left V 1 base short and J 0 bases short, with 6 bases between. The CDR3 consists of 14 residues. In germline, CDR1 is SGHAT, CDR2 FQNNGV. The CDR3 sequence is CASSLVGLNTEAFS. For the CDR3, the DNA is TGTGCCAGCAGCTTAGTAGGGTTGAACACTGAAGCTTTCTCT.

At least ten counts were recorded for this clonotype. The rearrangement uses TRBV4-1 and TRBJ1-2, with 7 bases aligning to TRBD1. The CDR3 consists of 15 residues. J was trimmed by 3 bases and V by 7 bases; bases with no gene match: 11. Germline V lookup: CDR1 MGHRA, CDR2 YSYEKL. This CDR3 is CASTPATGIDYGYTF. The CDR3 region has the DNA TGCGCCAGCACCCCCGCGACAGGGATCGACTATGGCTACACCTTC.

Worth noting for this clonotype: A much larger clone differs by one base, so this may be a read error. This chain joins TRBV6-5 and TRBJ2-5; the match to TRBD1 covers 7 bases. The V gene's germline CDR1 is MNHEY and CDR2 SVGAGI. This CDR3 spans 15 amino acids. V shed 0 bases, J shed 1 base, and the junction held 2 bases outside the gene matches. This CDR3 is CASSYSGTVQETQYF. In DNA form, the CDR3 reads TGTGCCAGCAGTTACTCTGGGACAGTCCAAGAGACCCAGTACTTC.

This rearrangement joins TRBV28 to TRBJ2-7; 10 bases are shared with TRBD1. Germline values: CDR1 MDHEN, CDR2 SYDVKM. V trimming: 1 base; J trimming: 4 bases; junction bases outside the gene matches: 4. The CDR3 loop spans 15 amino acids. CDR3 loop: CASSLYGTGDYEQYF. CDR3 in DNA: TGTGCCAGCAGTTTATACGGGACAGGGGATTACGAGCAGTACTTC.

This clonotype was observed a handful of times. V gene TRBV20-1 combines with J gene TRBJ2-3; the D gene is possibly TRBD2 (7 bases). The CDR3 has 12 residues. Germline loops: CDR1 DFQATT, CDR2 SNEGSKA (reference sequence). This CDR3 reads CRGGPSTDTQYF. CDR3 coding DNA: TGCAGGGGGGGGCCAAGCACAGATACGCAGTATTTT.

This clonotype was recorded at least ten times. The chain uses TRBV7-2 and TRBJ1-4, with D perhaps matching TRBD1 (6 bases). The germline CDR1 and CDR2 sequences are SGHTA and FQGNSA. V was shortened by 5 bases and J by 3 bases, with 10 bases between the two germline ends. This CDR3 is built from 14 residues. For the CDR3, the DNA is TGTGCCAGCAGCCCAGGGGTTGCTAATGAAAAACTGTTTTTT. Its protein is CASSPGVANEKLFF.

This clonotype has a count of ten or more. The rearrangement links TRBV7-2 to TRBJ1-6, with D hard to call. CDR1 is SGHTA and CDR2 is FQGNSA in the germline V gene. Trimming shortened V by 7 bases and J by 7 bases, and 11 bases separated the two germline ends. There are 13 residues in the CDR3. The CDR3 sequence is CASTLSLNSPLHF. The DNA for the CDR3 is TGTGCCAGCACTCTCTCGTTAAATTCACCCCTCCACTTT.

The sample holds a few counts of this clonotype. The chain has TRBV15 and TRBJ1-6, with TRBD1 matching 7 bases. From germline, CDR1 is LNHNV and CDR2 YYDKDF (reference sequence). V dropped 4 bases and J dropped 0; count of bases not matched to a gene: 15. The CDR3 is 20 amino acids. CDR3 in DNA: TGTGCCACCAGCACTCCCCGTCAACAGGGGTCGAGCTCCTATAATTCACCCCTCCACTTT. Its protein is CATSTPRQQGSSSYNSPLHF.

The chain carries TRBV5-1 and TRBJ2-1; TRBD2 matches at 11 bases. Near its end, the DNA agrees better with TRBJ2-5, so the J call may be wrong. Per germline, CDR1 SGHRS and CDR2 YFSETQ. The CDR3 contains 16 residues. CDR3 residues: CASSFNLAGGLETQYF. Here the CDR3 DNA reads TGCGCCAGCAGCTTCAACTTAGCGGGGGGGCTGGAGACCCAGTACTTC.

CDR3 residues: CSATRGAYNSPLHF. Written as DNA, the CDR3 is TGCAGTGCTACGCGGGGGGCCTATAATTCACCCCTCCACTTT. V is TRBV20-1 and J is TRBJ1-6, with a tentative D call TRBD1 (5 bases). The CDR3 contains 14 residues. Germline V gene data show CDR1 as DFQATT and CDR2 as SNEGSKA (reference sequence). V lost 4 bases and J lost 2, with 9 bases in between.

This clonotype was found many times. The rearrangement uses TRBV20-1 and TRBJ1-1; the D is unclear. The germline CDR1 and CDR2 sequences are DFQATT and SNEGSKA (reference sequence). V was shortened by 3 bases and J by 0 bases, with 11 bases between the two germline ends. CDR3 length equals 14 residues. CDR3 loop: CSARAAGMNTEAFF. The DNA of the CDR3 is TGCAGTGCTAGGGCCGCCGGCATGAACACTGAAGCTTTCTTT.

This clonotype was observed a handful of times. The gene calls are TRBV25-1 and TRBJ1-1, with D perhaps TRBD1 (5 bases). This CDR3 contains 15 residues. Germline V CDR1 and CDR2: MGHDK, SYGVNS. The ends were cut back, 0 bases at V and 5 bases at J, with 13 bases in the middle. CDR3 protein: CASSEYGPGRTEAFF. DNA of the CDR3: TGTGCCAGCAGTGAATACGGGCCAGGGAGGACTGAAGCTTTCTTT.

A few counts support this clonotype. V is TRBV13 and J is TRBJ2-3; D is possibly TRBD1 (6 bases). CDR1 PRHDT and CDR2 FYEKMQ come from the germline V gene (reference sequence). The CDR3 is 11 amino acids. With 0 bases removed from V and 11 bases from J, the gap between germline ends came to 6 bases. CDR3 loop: CASSLGQGQYF. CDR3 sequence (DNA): TGTGCCAGCAGCTTAGGACAGGGGCAGTATTTT.